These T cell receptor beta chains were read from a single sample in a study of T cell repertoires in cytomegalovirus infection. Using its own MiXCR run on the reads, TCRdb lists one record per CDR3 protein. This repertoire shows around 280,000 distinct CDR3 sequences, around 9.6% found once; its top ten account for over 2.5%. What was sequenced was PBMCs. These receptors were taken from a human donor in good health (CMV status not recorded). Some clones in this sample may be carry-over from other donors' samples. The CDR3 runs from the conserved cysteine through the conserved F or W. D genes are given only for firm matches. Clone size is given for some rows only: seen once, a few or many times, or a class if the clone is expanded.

CDR3aa: CASSFVTDNTEAFF
CDR3nt: TGTGCCAGCAGCTTCGTGACAGACAACACTGAAGCTTTCTTT
d_gene: -
v_gene: TRBV13
j_gene: TRBJ1-1
abundance: few

CDR3aa: CASSFGTGHLGYTF
CDR3nt: TGTGCCAGCAGCTTTGGGACAGGGCACCTTGGCTACACCTTC
d_gene: TRBD1
v_gene: TRBV7-6
j_gene: TRBJ1-2
abundance: many

CDR3aa: CASSYDTTTVYGYTF
CDR3nt: TGTGCCAGCAGTTACGACACAACTACAGTCTATGGCTACACCTTC
d_gene: -
v_gene: TRBV6-6
j_gene: TRBJ1-2
abundance: many

CDR3aa: CASSLGLAGVGDTQYF
CDR3nt: TGTGCCAGCAGCTTGGGACTAGCGGGGGTCGGAGATACGCAGTATTTT
d_gene: TRBD2
v_gene: TRBV5-8
j_gene: TRBJ2-3
abundance: -

CDR3aa: CSGRFGQGAFF
CDR3nt: TGCAGCGGTAGATTTGGACAGGGGGCTTTCTTT
d_gene: TRBD1
v_gene: TRBV29-1
j_gene: TRBJ1-1
abundance: once

CDR3aa: CASSQGPGGARTDTQYF
CDR3nt: TGTGCCAGCAGCCAAGGTCCTGGGGGGGCTCGCACAGATACGCAGTATTTT
d_gene: -
v_gene: TRBV14
j_gene: TRBJ2-3
abundance: -

CDR3aa: CASSLGREQEKLFF
CDR3nt: TGTGCCAGCAGCTTAGGTAGAGAACAAGAAAAACTGTTTTTT
d_gene: -
v_gene: TRBV7-9
j_gene: TRBJ1-4
abundance: many

CDR3aa: CSARDSRGGTGELFF
CDR3nt: TGCAGTGCTAGAGATTCGCGGGGGGGTACCGGGGAGCTGTTTTTT
d_gene: TRBD2
v_gene: TRBV20-1
j_gene: TRBJ2-2
abundance: -

CDR3aa: CAHEGLTGELFF
CDR3nt: TGTGCACATGAGGGACTCACCGGGGAGCTGTTTTTT
d_gene: -
v_gene: TRBV7-9
j_gene: TRBJ2-2
abundance: -

CDR3aa: CASTPAGSNTGELFF
CDR3nt: TGTGCCAGCACTCCTGCGGGATCGAACACCGGGGAGCTGTTTTTT
d_gene: -
v_gene: TRBV12-3/TRBV12-4
j_gene: TRBJ2-2
abundance: many

CDR3aa: CASSEQGLETQYF
CDR3nt: TGTGCCAGCAGTGAACAGGGGTTGGAGACCCAGTACTTC
d_gene: -
v_gene: TRBV2
j_gene: TRBJ2-5
abundance: few

CDR3aa: CASTKYGTLEAFF
CDR3nt: TGTGCCAGCACCAAATACGGGACTCTGGAAGCTTTCTTT
d_gene: -
v_gene: TRBV28
j_gene: TRBJ1-1
abundance: many

CDR3aa: CSARVAGGKETQYF
CDR3nt: TGCAGTGCTAGAGTTGCGGGGGGCAAAGAGACCCAGTACTTC
d_gene: TRBD2
v_gene: TRBV20-1
j_gene: TRBJ2-5
abundance: many

CDR3aa: CSARDRDRGLPNEKLFF
CDR3nt: TGCAGTGCTAGAGATCGGGACAGGGGGCTCCCCAATGAAAAACTGTTTTTT
d_gene: TRBD1
v_gene: TRBV20-1
j_gene: TRBJ1-4
abundance: few

CDR3aa: CASSLEGQPTDTQYF
CDR3nt: TGTGCCAGCAGCTTGGAAGGACAGCCCACAGATACGCAGTATTTT
d_gene: -
v_gene: TRBV5-5
j_gene: TRBJ2-3
abundance: many

CDR3aa: CASSLYSGTVPDTQYF
CDR3nt: TGTGCCAGCAGCTTATACTCCGGGACAGTCCCAGATACGCAGTATTTT
d_gene: TRBD1
v_gene: TRBV7-9
j_gene: TRBJ2-3
abundance: many

CDR3aa: CATGGTGGQGTYNEQFF
CDR3nt: TGTGCCACCGGAGGGACAGGGGGCCAGGGAACCTACAATGAGCAGTTCTTC
d_gene: TRBD1
v_gene: TRBV24-1
j_gene: TRBJ2-1
abundance: -

CDR3aa: CASRGRRGSTDTQYF
CDR3nt: TGTGCCAGCAGGGGCCGGCGGGGGAGCACAGATACGCAGTATTTT
d_gene: TRBD2
v_gene: TRBV28
j_gene: TRBJ2-3
abundance: few

CDR3aa: CASSQEGMPNTEAFF
CDR3nt: TGCGCCAGCAGCCAAGAAGGGATGCCGAACACTGAAGCTTTCTTT
d_gene: -
v_gene: TRBV4-1
j_gene: TRBJ1-1
abundance: many

CDR3aa: CSAPSGGARSTDTQYF
CDR3nt: TGCAGTGCTCCGAGCGGGGGGGCCAGAAGCACAGATACGCAGTATTTT
d_gene: TRBD2
v_gene: TRBV20-1
j_gene: TRBJ2-3
abundance: -

CDR3aa: CASSATGNVGGYTF
CDR3nt: TGTGCCAGCAGTGCTACAGGGAACGTTGGTGGCTACACCTTC
d_gene: -
v_gene: TRBV6-6
j_gene: TRBJ1-2
abundance: -

CDR3aa: CSVELQGWDTQYF
CDR3nt: TGCAGCGTTGAATTACAGGGATGGGATACGCAGTATTTT
d_gene: -
v_gene: TRBV29-1
j_gene: TRBJ2-3
abundance: many

CDR3aa: CASSPPPLNTGELFF
CDR3nt: TGTGCCAGCAGCCCCCCGCCACTGAACACCGGGGAGCTGTTTTTT
d_gene: -
v_gene: TRBV7-2
j_gene: TRBJ2-2
abundance: many

CDR3aa: CSVFWRNEKLFF
CDR3nt: TGCAGCGTATTCTGGAGGAATGAAAAACTGTTTTTT
d_gene: -
v_gene: TRBV29-1
j_gene: TRBJ1-4
abundance: many

CDR3aa: CSVLSGEIVAKNIQYF
CDR3nt: TGCAGCGTTCTCAGCGGGGAGATCGTAGCCAAAAACATTCAGTACTTC
d_gene: TRBD2
v_gene: TRBV29-1
j_gene: TRBJ2-4
abundance: many

CDR3aa: CASSRAASTSPGGYTF
CDR3nt: TGCGCCAGCAGCCGGGCCGCCAGTACTAGCCCGGGTGGCTACACCTTC
d_gene: -
v_gene: TRBV4-3
j_gene: TRBJ1-2
abundance: many

CDR3aa: CATSRYKRGFHNEQFF
CDR3nt: TGTGCCACCAGCAGATATAAGCGGGGTTTCCACAATGAGCAGTTCTTC
d_gene: TRBD2
v_gene: TRBV15
j_gene: TRBJ2-1
abundance: many

CDR3aa: CASSRRTGGYHWTEAFF
CDR3nt: TGTGCCAGCAGTCGAAGGACAGGGGGCTACCATTGGACTGAAGCTTTCTTT
d_gene: TRBD1
v_gene: TRBV7-9
j_gene: TRBJ1-1
abundance: few

CDR3aa: CASSFGRASSYNSPLHF
CDR3nt: TGTGCCAGCAGTTTCGGCAGGGCGAGCTCCTATAATTCACCCCTCCACTTT
d_gene: -
v_gene: TRBV12-3/TRBV12-4
j_gene: TRBJ1-6
abundance: many

CDR3aa: CASSKEVGGDGYTF
CDR3nt: TGTGCCAGCAGCAAAGAAGTGGGGGGGGACGGCTACACCTTC
d_gene: -
v_gene: TRBV7-9
j_gene: TRBJ1-2
abundance: -

CDR3aa: CASSLEGQPHNEQFF
CDR3nt: TGTGCCAGCAGCTTAGAAGGACAGCCTCACAATGAGCAGTTCTTC
d_gene: -
v_gene: TRBV7-2
j_gene: TRBJ2-1
abundance: many

CDR3aa: CSIHRGPTEAFF
CDR3nt: TGCAGCATCCACAGGGGACCCACTGAAGCTTTCTTT
d_gene: TRBD1
v_gene: TRBV29-1
j_gene: TRBJ1-1
abundance: few

CDR3aa: CASTPGRTENGYTF
CDR3nt: TGTGCCAGCACCCCGGGACGGACAGAGAATGGCTACACCTTC
d_gene: -
v_gene: TRBV28
j_gene: TRBJ1-2
abundance: many

CDR3aa: CSARGSGNSPLHF
CDR3nt: TGCAGTGCTAGGGGGTCCGGTAATTCACCCCTCCACTTT
d_gene: -
v_gene: TRBV20-1
j_gene: TRBJ1-6
abundance: many

CDR3aa: CASSYSPPQGIYEQYF
CDR3nt: TGCGCCAGCAGCTACTCGCCCCCACAGGGTATCTACGAGCAGTACTTC
d_gene: -
v_gene: TRBV5-1
j_gene: TRBJ2-7
abundance: -

CDR3aa: CASSQQQGDGNGYTF
CDR3nt: TGCGCCAGCAGCCAACAGCAGGGGGATGGGAATGGCTACACCTTC
d_gene: TRBD1
v_gene: TRBV4-3
j_gene: TRBJ1-2
abundance: many

CDR3aa: CASSGGTGLVLTF
CDR3nt: TGTGCCAGCAGTGGGGGGACAGGGTTGGTCCTGACTTTC
d_gene: TRBD1
v_gene: TRBV2
j_gene: TRBJ2-6
abundance: many

CDR3aa: CASSLAGGDQPQHF
CDR3nt: TGTGCCAGCAGCTTAGCCGGGGGGGATCAGCCCCAGCATTTT
d_gene: -
v_gene: TRBV7-2
j_gene: TRBJ1-5
abundance: many

CDR3aa: CASSLQLGLALSDTQYF
CDR3nt: TGTGCCAGCAGCTTACAACTCGGACTAGCCCTCTCAGATACGCAGTATTTT
d_gene: TRBD2
v_gene: TRBV11-2
j_gene: TRBJ2-3
abundance: many

CDR3aa: CASSADRIYGYTF
CDR3nt: TGTGCCAGCAGTGCGGACAGAATCTATGGCTACACCTTC
d_gene: -
v_gene: TRBV28
j_gene: TRBJ1-2
abundance: -

CDR3aa: CASSWDFTDTQYF
CDR3nt: TGTGCCAGCAGCTGGGACTTCACAGATACGCAGTATTTT
d_gene: -
v_gene: TRBV14
j_gene: TRBJ2-3
abundance: many

CDR3aa: CASSFGGPNTGELFF
CDR3nt: TGTGCCAGCAGCTTTGGAGGACCGAACACCGGGGAGCTGTTTTTT
d_gene: -
v_gene: TRBV7-2
j_gene: TRBJ2-2
abundance: many

CDR3aa: CASSHSNTEAFF
CDR3nt: TGTGCCAGCAGCCACTCCAACACTGAAGCTTTCTTT
d_gene: -
v_gene: TRBV7-9
j_gene: TRBJ1-1
abundance: many

CDR3aa: CASSPTGFTGELFF
CDR3nt: TGTGCCAGCAGCCCGACAGGGTTCACCGGGGAGCTGTTTTTT
d_gene: TRBD1
v_gene: TRBV28
j_gene: TRBJ2-2
abundance: many

CDR3aa: CASSDSSEQYF
CDR3nt: TGTGCCAGTAGCGACAGTTCGGAGCAGTACTTC
d_gene: -
v_gene: TRBV19
j_gene: TRBJ2-7
abundance: once